The present T cell receptor beta chain was sequenced within a study of T cell changes during pregnancy in multiple sclerosis. V dropped 2 bases and J dropped 2; count of bases not matched to a gene: 3. CDR1 is SGHRS, CDR2 YFSETQ, per germline. The CDR3 totals 15 residues. The method was immunoSEQ multiplex PCR; TCRdb's version includes in-frame clones alone and lacks a portion of them. Of around 69,000 clones in the sample, roughly 92% were seen once. The TCR sequence derives from a female donor in good health, enrolled as a control in a pregnancy study. V is TRBV5-1 and J is TRBJ2-1; 8 nucleotides agree with TRBD2. The material sequenced was peripheral blood, taken in the third trimester of pregnancy. The CDR3 sequence: CASSLVAGTYNEQFF. DNA for the CDR3: TGCGCCAGCAGCTTAGTAGCGGGAACCTACAATGAGCAGTTCTTC. Drawing the rest from reference TRBV5-1 and TRBJ2-1, the complete variable domain is KAGVTQTPRYLIKTRGQQVTLSCSPISGHRSVSWYQQTPGQGLQFLFEYFSETQRNKGNFPGRFSGRQFSNSRSEMNVSTLELGDSALYLCASSLVAGTYNEQFFGPGTRLTVL.